This T cell receptor (beta chain) was sequenced during a study of T cells in Graves' hyperthyroidism and ophthalmopathy (dated by TCRdb to 2018 to 2020). For the wider study: Peripheral blood samples were taken at initial diagnosis, before any treatment was given. To identify TCR V-J signatures that set the groups apart, the researchers used a discovery cohort of approximately 98 patients, made up of 40 to 45 with Graves' ophthalmopathy and some 58 with stable Graves' hyperthyroidism. Whether ophthalmopathy could be predicted prospectively was tested in an independent validation cohort made up of under 20 hyperthyroidism patients plus 17 patients who later progressed to ophthalmopathy. The approximately 90 discovery patients were divided at random into training and test sets in a 7:3 ratio. The study also compared thyroid tissue and blood T-cell repertoires from about six Graves' hyperthyroidism patients. Once sampling was done, hyperthyroidism patients were given methimazole at a starting dose of 30 mg daily, whereas ophthalmopathy patients were given high-dose intravenous methylprednisolone. The paper reports TCR Vbeta CDR3 sequencing of approximately 140 peripheral blood samples: around 41 ophthalmopathy, over 70 hyperthyroidism and 17 progressor patients. Results and caveats for the whole study, not just this receptor: Sample size was not statistically predetermined, and investigators were not blinded to group allocation. Most expanded thyroid clonotypes (frequency above 0.001) were also found in blood, which suggests that blood repertoires may mirror thyroid immune responses. In cross-validation, a model built on a 13 V-J signature told ophthalmopathy apart from stable hyperthyroidism with roughly 87% sensitivity and roughly 81% specificity, and in testing the same model reached 80%/75%. In validation, the model predicted progression to ophthalmopathy a median of about 6 months before onset, with 65% to 71% sensitivity and 72.22% specificity.

The junction carries 13 bases between V and J, which are trimmed by 3 bases and 4 bases respectively. The CDR3 covers 15 residues, taking in both the cysteine and the phenylalanine. Left in the record is the CDR3 DNA by itself, 45 bases read in frame from the first base. This clonotype was found many times. What antigen it recognizes has not been identified. Within one base of it there is no much larger clone, and no base qualities were kept. The TCR beta CDR3 regions were amplified from the RNA transcripts. For the first round of RT-PCR on the TCR CDR3, the HTBI primer set was used together with the Qiagen OneStep RT-PCR kit. Libraries were constructed in a second round of multiplex PCR, after which size selection and purification were performed. Sequencing of the libraries was done on an Illumina HiSeq2000 using paired-end 100 bp reads. On the authors' methods: SOAPnuke was used to process the raw data, throwing out any read that contained adapters or uncalled bases, had a mean Phred below 15, or lacked an exact constant-primer or identifier match. High-quality paired reads were merged with COPE v1.2.5, and unique nucleotide sequences were defined as clonotypes. MiTCR v1.1 was used to align clonotypes to the IMGT TRBV, TRBD and TRBJ reference segments. Analysis was restricted to V-J combinations with a frequency above 0.0001, which covered roughly 99% of repertoires. The TCS score was defined as the ratio of F50 (clonal expansion) to E x V (chaos), calculated using BLOSUM62-based TCRdist between CDR3 peptides within each V-J. Welch's t-statistics and random forest reduced 450 to 600 V-J features to fewer than 15, which were used in a naive Bayes classifier (R e1071). TCRdb ran its own pipeline on the public reads, namely fastp trimming at Q25 and MiXCR clone calling, and kept in-frame beta chains. A single entry per CDR3 protein holds the most common genes and DNA from its merged rows. TCRdb, not the authors, supplied the V and J calls. This sample holds around 520,000 distinct CDR3 sequences; 24% were observed only once. Around 11% of the sample is taken by the ten largest.

Moderately to severely active disease, a Clinical Activity Score of at least 3, a NOSPECS grade of at least 4, and a duration under 3 months were present in ophthalmopathy patients. Patients with uncontrolled infections, other autoimmune diseases, pregnancy or lactation were excluded. Clinical symptoms, serum thyroxine and TRAb, thyroid ultrasound, and orbital computed tomography formed the basis for the diagnoses. PBMCs were isolated from about 10 ml of fresh peripheral blood by Ficoll-Paque density gradient centrifugation. Total RNA was extracted with Trizol reagent, and quality was checked on an Agilent 2100 Bioanalyzer.

The receptor chain draws on TRBV12-3 or TRBV12-4 and TRBJ1-5, with a tentative D gene TRBD1 over 5 matching bases. The clonotype originates from a woman younger than 45 with Graves' ophthalmopathy. Sequenced: blood. The sequenced DNA is TGTGCCAGCAGTTTTGGAGGGGATCTGAATCAGCCCCAGCATTTT. Its product reads: CASSFGGDLNQPQHF.